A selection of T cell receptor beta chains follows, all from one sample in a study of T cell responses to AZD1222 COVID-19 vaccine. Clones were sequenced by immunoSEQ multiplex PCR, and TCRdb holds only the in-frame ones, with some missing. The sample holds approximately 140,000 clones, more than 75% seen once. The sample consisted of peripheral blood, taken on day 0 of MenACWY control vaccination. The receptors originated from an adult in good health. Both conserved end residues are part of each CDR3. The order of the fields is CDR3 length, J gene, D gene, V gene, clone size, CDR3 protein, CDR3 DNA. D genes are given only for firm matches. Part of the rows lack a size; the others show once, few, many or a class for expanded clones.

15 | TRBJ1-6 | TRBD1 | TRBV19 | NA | CASSPGQGFNSPLHF | TGTGCCAGTAGTCCCGGACAGGGTTTTAATTCACCCCTCCACTTT
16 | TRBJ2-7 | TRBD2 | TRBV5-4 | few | CASRPDMVGGAHEQYF | TGTGCCAGCAGGCCGGACATGGTCGGGGGGGCCCACGAGCAGTACTTC
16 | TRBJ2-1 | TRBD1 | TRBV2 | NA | CASNGGGTGIGNEQFF | TGTGCCAGCAATGGAGGTGGGACAGGGATCGGCAATGAGCAGTTCTTC
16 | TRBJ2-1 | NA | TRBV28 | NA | CASSLLRGTAYNEQFF | TGTGCCAGCAGTTTATTACGCGGGACAGCATACAATGAGCAGTTCTTC
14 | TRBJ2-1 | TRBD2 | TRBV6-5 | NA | CASRGPLAANEQFF | TGTGCCAGCAGGGGCCCTCTAGCGGCAAATGAGCAGTTCTTC
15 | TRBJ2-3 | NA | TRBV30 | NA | CAWSALYGAPDTQYF | TGTGCCTGGAGCGCCCTGTACGGGGCCCCAGATACGCAGTATTTT
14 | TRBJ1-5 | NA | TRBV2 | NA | CASSIDSSNQPQHF | TGTGCCAGCAGTATCGACAGTAGCAATCAGCCCCAGCATTTT
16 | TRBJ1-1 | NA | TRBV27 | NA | CASSNAGRVVNTEAFF | TGTGCCAGCAGTAATGCAGGGCGGGTAGTAAACACTGAAGCTTTCTTT
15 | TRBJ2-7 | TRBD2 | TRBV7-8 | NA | CASSPRVAGGREQYF | TGTGCCAGCAGCCCCCGGGTAGCGGGGGGTCGGGAGCAGTACTTC
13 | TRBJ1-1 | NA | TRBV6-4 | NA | CASSLRGETEAFF | TGTGCCAGCAGTTTGCGTGGGGAAACTGAAGCTTTCTTT
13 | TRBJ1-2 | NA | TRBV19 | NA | CASRPQGERGYTF | TGTGCCAGTAGACCGCAGGGTGAGAGGGGCTACACCTTC
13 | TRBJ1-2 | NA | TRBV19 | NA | CASTVGRAYGYTF | TGTGCCAGTACGGTTGGACGGGCCTATGGCTACACCTTC
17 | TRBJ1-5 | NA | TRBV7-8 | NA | CASRKAGGSYSNQPQHF | TGTGCCAGCAGAAAAGCGGGAGGGAGTTATAGCAATCAGCCCCAGCATTTT
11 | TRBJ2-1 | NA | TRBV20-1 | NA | CSARGGYEQFF | TGCAGTGCTAGGGGCGGCTATGAGCAGTTCTTC
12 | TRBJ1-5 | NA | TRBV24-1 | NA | CATSEGEQPQHF | TGTGCCACCAGTGAGGGTGAACAGCCCCAGCATTTT
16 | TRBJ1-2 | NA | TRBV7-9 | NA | CASTKGELISPYGYTF | TGTGCCAGCACCAAGGGCGAGTTAATTTCTCCGTATGGCTACACCTTC
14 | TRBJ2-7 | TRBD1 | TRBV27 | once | CASSQQGDSYEQYF | TGTGCCAGCAGCCAACAGGGGGATTCCTACGAGCAGTACTTC
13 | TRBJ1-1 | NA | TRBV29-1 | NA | CSVEDLAGTEAFF | TGCAGCGTTGAAGATCTGGCGGGGACTGAAGCTTTCTTT
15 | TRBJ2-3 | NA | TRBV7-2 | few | CASSLAGLSTDTQYF | TGTGCCAGCAGCTTAGCGGGACTTAGCACAGATACGCAGTATTTT
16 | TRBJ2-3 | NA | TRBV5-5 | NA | CASSPRMYGSTDTQYF | TGTGCCAGCAGCCCCCGGATGTACGGTAGCACAGATACGCAGTATTTT
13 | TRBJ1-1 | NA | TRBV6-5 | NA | CASKLQVNTEAFF | TGTGCCAGCAAGCTACAGGTGAACACTGAAGCTTTCTTT
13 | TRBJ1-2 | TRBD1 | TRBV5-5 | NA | CASRTGGQGGYTF | TGTGCCAGCAGGACAGGGGGTCAGGGTGGCTACACCTTC
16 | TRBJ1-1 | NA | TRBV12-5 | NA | CASGLPNGGGLSEAFF | TGTGCTAGTGGTCTCCCTAACGGGGGGGGTTTATCTGAAGCTTTCTTT
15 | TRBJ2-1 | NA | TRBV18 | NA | CASSPRQDRDNEQFF | TGTGCCAGCTCACCACGACAGGATAGGGACAATGAGCAGTTCTTC
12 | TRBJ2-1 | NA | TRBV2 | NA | CASSETTLEQFF | TGTGCCAGCAGTGAGACTACCCTAGAGCAGTTCTTC
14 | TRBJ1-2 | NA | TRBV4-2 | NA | CASSQELGGYGYTF | TGTGCCAGCAGCCAAGAGCTTGGGGGCTATGGCTACACCTTC
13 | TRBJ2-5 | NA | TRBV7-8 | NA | CASSLAGKGTQYF | TGTGCCAGCAGCTTAGCGGGCAAGGGGACCCAGTACTTC
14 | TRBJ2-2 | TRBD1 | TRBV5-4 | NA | CASSGQGNTGELFF | TGTGCCAGCTCAGGACAGGGGAACACCGGGGAGCTGTTTTTT
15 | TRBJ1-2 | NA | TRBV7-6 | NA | CASSLGLEQESGYTF | TGTGCCAGCAGCTTAGGGCTTGAGCAGGAGTCTGGCTACACCTTC
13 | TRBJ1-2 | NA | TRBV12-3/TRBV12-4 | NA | CASSLDGDYGYTF | TGTGCCAGCAGTTTAGACGGGGACTATGGCTACACCTTC
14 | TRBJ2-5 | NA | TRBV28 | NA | CASSLIGGQETQYF | TGTGCCAGCAGTTTGATCGGGGGGCAGGAGACCCAGTACTTC
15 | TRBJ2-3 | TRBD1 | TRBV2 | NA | CASSDGTGVPDTQYF | TGTGCCAGCAGTGATGGGACAGGTGTACCAGATACGCAGTATTTT
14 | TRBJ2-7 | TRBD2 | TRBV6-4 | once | CASSASAGATEQYF | TGTGCCAGCAGTGCTTCAGCGGGGGCTACCGAGCAGTACTTC
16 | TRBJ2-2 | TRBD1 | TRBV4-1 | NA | CASSQVRTGSTGELFF | TGCGCCAGCAGCCAAGTAAGGACAGGGTCGACCGGGGAGCTGTTTTTT
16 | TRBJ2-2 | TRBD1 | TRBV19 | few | CASSPGQVLYTGELFF | TGTGCCAGTAGTCCTGGACAGGTCCTATACACCGGGGAGCTGTTTTTT
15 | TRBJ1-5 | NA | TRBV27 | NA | CASSRGTDSNQPQHF | TGTGCCAGCAGCCGGGGGACTGATAGCAATCAGCCCCAGCATTTT
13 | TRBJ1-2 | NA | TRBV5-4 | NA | CASSLGGHYGYTF | TGTGCCAGCAGCTTGGGGGGCCACTATGGCTACACCTTC
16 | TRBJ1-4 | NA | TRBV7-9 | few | CASSLGTDQGFGKLFF | TGTGCCAGCAGCTTAGGCACCGACCAGGGGTTCGGAAAACTGTTTTTT
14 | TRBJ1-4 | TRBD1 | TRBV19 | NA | CASSPGTGSEKLFF | TGTGCCAGTAGTCCCGGGACAGGGAGTGAAAAACTGTTTTTT
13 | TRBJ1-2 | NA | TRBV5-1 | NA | CASSLGQNYGYTF | TGCGCCAGCAGCTTAGGACAGAACTATGGCTACACCTTC
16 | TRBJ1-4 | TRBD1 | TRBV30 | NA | CASSPRPGTANEKLFF | TGTGCCTCGAGCCCTCGCCCCGGGACAGCTAATGAAAAACTGTTTTTT
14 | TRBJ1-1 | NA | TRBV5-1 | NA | CASSVNPGSTEAFF | TGCGCCAGCAGCGTTAATCCCGGGAGCACTGAAGCTTTCTTT
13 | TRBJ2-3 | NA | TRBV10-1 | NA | CASSELASGTQYF | TGCGCCAGCAGTGAGCTGGCAAGCGGTACGCAGTATTTT
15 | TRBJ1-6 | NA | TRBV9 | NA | CASSVDGGYNSPLHF | TGTGCCAGCAGCGTAGACGGTGGGTATAATTCACCCCTCCACTTT
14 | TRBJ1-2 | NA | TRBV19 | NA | CASSIRHGRDGYTF | TGTGCCAGTAGTATAAGGCACGGAAGAGATGGCTACACCTTC
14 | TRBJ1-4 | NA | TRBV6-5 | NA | CASAPQAESEKLFF | TGTGCCAGCGCCCCTCAGGCTGAGAGTGAAAAACTGTTTTTT
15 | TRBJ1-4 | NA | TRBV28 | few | CASSQIRGNNEKLFF | TGTGCCAGCAGTCAAATCAGGGGTAATAATGAAAAACTGTTTTTT
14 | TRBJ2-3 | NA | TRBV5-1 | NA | CASSNSGWTDTQYF | TGCGCCAGCAGCAATTCAGGGTGGACAGATACGCAGTATTTT
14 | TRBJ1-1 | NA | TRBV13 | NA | CASNKRQMNTEAFF | TGTGCCAGCAACAAACGGCAGATGAACACTGAAGCTTTCTTT
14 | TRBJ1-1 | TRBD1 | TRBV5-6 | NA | CASSWGQGRSEAFF | TGTGCCAGCAGCTGGGGACAGGGTAGATCGGAAGCTTTCTTT
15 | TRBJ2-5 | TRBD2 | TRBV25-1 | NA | CATAKGLAGGETQYF | TGTGCCACCGCAAAGGGTCTAGCGGGTGGGGAGACCCAGTACTTC
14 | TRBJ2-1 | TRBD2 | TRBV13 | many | CASRRVAGDNEQFF | TGTGCCAGCAGGAGGGTAGCGGGGGACAATGAGCAGTTCTTC
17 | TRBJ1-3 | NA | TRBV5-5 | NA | CASSLVLLRDDRNTIYF | TGTGCCAGCAGCTTGGTCCTACTACGGGACGACCGAAACACCATATATTTT
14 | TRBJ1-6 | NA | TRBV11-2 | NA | CASSLGGVGSPLHF | TGTGCCAGCAGCTTAGGAGGGGTGGGGTCACCCCTCCACTTT
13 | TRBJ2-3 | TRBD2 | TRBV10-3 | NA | CAIRASGSDTQYF | TGTGCCATCCGGGCTAGCGGATCAGATACGCAGTATTTT
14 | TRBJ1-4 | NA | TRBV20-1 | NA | CSASYGSTNEKLFF | TGCAGTGCTAGTTACGGATCAACTAATGAAAAACTGTTTTTT